Included here is one T cell receptor beta chain sequence, with context. This specimen comes from a study of T-cell reconstitution after alpha-beta-depleted transplantation in children. CDR1 is SGHRS and CDR2 is YFSETQ in the germline V gene. The CDR3 is 14 residues long. Trimming took 2 bases from V and 5 from J, leaving 12 bases between them. It was with unique molecular identifiers that the TCRbeta library was prepared. MiXCR, applied by TCRdb to the PCR reads, yields one record per CDR3 protein. Of some 530,000 distinct CDR3 sequences listed, 12% are singletons. Sequencing used PBMCs from the stem cell graft donor, obtained from the stem cell graft. The chain links TRBV5-1 to TRBJ2-3; possibly TRBD1 for D (6 bases). This receptor was identified in a human donor who donated a stem cell graft to a child with combined immunodeficiency. CDR3 loop: CASSLIQGGDTQYF. CDR3 sequence (DNA): TGCGCCAGCAGCTTAATACAGGGCGGAGATACGCAGTATTTT.